Below, 32 T cell receptor beta chains from the same sample are listed, as sequenced in a study of blood T cell repertoires in COVID-19 (TCRdb year 2020). The method behind the library was the immunoSEQ multiplex PCR assay. Imported from immuneACCESS, the table was reduced by TCRdb to in-frame sequences with V and J called. These copies leave out some clones; in studies compared against another copy, an unresolved V gene accounts for under half, and the cause of the remainder is not known. The sample records 99,000 or so clones, around 84% of which are singletons. The ten most abundant clones make up approximately 27% of the sample. Sample: peripheral blood. The receptors stem from a man aged 55 to 70 with acute or convalescent COVID-19.

V and J are TRBV5-5 and TRBJ2-7; D unresolved. Germline assignment: CDR1 SGHKS and CDR2 YYEKEE (reference sequence). This CDR3 is 13 amino acids long. Trimming cost V 0 bases and J 1 base, with 5 bases left between them. CDR3 region: CASSLAQSYEQYV. The CDR3 bases are TGTGCCAGCAGCTTGGCCCAGTCCTACGAGCAGTACGTC.

In its sample, this clone was seen a few times. The chain links TRBV7-9 to TRBJ1-4, with D possibly matching TRBD1 (6 bases). Deletions cut 0 bases from V and 4 bases from J, with 9 bases between. The V gene's germline CDR1 is SEHNR and CDR2 FQNEAQ (reference sequence). CDR3 length equals 15 residues. CDR3 amino acids: CASSLATGDNEKLFF. As DNA, the CDR3 is TGTGCCAGCAGCTTAGCGACAGGCGATAATGAAAAACTGTTTTTT.

The chain couples TRBV28 to TRBJ1-1; D remains unclear. CDR3 length equals 12 residues. In germline, CDR1 is MDHEN, CDR2 SYDVKM. The V end lost 7 bases, the J end lost 10 bases, and 16 bases lay between the germline ends. For the CDR3, the DNA is TGTGCCAGCATCGACCCGGGGTGGGGAGCTTTCTTT. Protein product: CASIDPGWGAFF.

This clone was observed a few times. The rearrangement joins TRBV7-8 to TRBJ1-1; D uncertain. The V gene lost 5 bases and the J gene lost 0 bases, with 16 bases spanning the gap. CDR1 is SGHVS and CDR2 is FQNEAQ in the germline V gene. The CDR3 runs to 16 residues. The CDR3 DNA sequence: TGTGCCAGCAGCCGAGGTCGGGGTGCGATGAACACTGAAGCTTTCTTT. Amino acid sequence: CASSRGRGAMNTEAFF.

This chain connects TRBV24-1 to TRBJ1-2; TRBD1 matches at 8 bases. The CDR3 has 13 amino acids. V was clipped by 2 bases and J by 7 bases; unmatched bases: 2. Germline CDR1 and CDR2: KGHDR and SFDVKD. The CDR3 DNA sequence: TGTGCCACCAGTGATTACACAGGGGGTGGCTACACCTTC. It encodes CATSDYTGGGYTF.

The genes are TRBV10-3 and TRBJ2-2, with 9 bases aligning to TRBD1. CDR3 length: 15 residues. The germline V gene encodes CDR1 ENHRY and CDR2 SYGVKD. After removal of 4 bases from V and 5 bases from J, the junction contained 5 bases not matched to a gene. CDR3 sequence: CAISGGDRGTGELFF. CDR3 nucleotide sequence: TGTGCCATCAGTGGAGGAGACAGGGGGACCGGGGAGCTGTTTTTT.

The chain joins TRBV19 to TRBJ1-2; 10 nucleotides agree with TRBD1. Germline loops: CDR1 LNHDA, CDR2 SQIVND (reference sequence). V shed 3 bases and J 6 bases; nucleotides not matched to a gene: 4. This CDR3 comprises 14 residues. This CDR3 reads CASSMTGGKDGYTF. The CDR3 region has the DNA TGTGCCAGTAGTATGACAGGGGGCAAGGATGGCTACACCTTC. The whole variable domain, filled in from reference TRBV19 and TRBJ1-2, reads DGGITQSPKYLFRKEGQNVTLSCEQNLNHDAMYWYRQDPGQGLRLIYYSQIVNDFQKGDIAEGYSVSREKKESFPLTVTSAQKNPTAFYLCASSMTGGKDGYTFGSGTRLTVV.

This clone has just a few counts. This rearrangement joins TRBV29-1 to TRBJ1-1; TRBD1 is a possible D gene (6 bases). The V end was cut by 6 bases, the J end by 7 bases, with 15 bases between. In germline, CDR1 is SQVTM, CDR2 ANQGSEA. This CDR3 is built from 12 residues. Written as DNA, the CDR3 is TGCAGCGTAGCTACTGACAGGATTGAAGCTTTCTTT. It encodes CSVATDRIEAFF.

V usage is TRBV19 and J usage is TRBJ1-2; tentatively, D is TRBD1 (5 bases). CDR1 is LNHDA, CDR2 SQIVND, per germline (reference sequence). This CDR3 spans 13 amino acids. With 5 bases removed from V and 4 bases from J, the gap between germline ends came to 11 bases. In nucleotides, the CDR3 is TGTGCCAGTAGTCGAGACAGACGCTATGGCTACACCTTC. It is translated as CASSRDRRYGYTF.

This chain connects TRBV11-2 to TRBJ2-1, with D maybe TRBD2 (5 bases). This CDR3 is built from 15 residues. Germline V gene lookup returns CDR1 SGHAT and CDR2 FQNNGV. The germline V and J ends were trimmed by 1 base and 0 bases, with 7 bases remaining between them. The CDR3 sequence: CASSLGRSSYNEQFF. The CDR3 bases are TGTGCCAGCAGCTTAGGGAGGAGCTCCTACAATGAGCAGTTCTTC. Full variable domain (rest looked up from reference TRBV11-2 and TRBJ2-1): EAGVAQSPRYKIIEKRQSVAFWCNPISGHATLYWYQQILGQGPKLLIQFQNNGVVDDSQLPKDRFSAERLKGVDSTLKIQPAKLEDSAVYLCASSLGRSSYNEQFFGPGTRLTVL.

V is TRBV15 and J is TRBJ2-3, with D tentatively TRBD2 (6 bases). The V end lost 1 base, the J end lost 0 bases, and 11 bases lay between the germline ends. From germline, CDR1 is LNHNV and CDR2 YYDKDF (reference sequence). The CDR3 length is 16 residues. The CDR3 DNA follows: TGTGCCACCAGCAGAGCTGGCGGGACGAGCACAGATACGCAGTATTTT. Translating gives CATSRAGGTSTDTQYF.

The chain carries TRBV1 and TRBJ2-2; the table's TRBD2 call for D was not verified on the DNA. TRBV1 constitutes a pseudogene. The CDR3 consists of 21 residues. In DNA, the CDR3 is TGCACCAGCAGCCAAGGTATGACTAGCCAACCATGGACCAAGAACACCGGGGAGCTGTTTTTT. Encoded protein: CTSSQGMTSQPWTKNTGELFF.

V gene TRBV7-9 combines with J gene TRBJ1-1, with D unclear. CDR3 length equals 16 residues. CDR1 is SEHNR, CDR2 FQNEAQ, per germline (reference sequence). Trimming removed 5 bases at V and 0 bases at J, with 16 bases between. This CDR3 is CASSPGRRVVNTEAFF. The CDR3 bases are TGTGCCAGCAGCCCTGGCAGGCGGGTGGTGAACACTGAAGCTTTCTTT.

This chain connects TRBV29-1 to TRBJ2-3; 10 bases agree with TRBD1. This CDR3 has 16 amino acids. V trimming: 3 bases; J trimming: 0 bases; junction bases outside the gene matches: 6. In germline, CDR1 is SQVTM, CDR2 ANQGSEA. Here the CDR3 reads CSVDRRDRGSTDTQYF. CDR3 in DNA: TGCAGCGTTGATCGGCGGGACAGGGGAAGCACAGATACGCAGTATTTT.

The CDR3 spells CASTPGGEYAEQFF. In DNA form, the CDR3 reads TGCGCCAGCACCCCTGGGGGGGAGTACGCGGAGCAGTTCTTC. V gene TRBV5-1 combines with J gene TRBJ2-1; 7 nucleotides align to TRBD2. This CDR3 has 14 residues. Germline V gene sequence: CDR1 SGHRS, CDR2 YFSETQ. With V trimmed by 6 bases and J by 10 bases, 13 bases remained unmatched.

V and J are TRBV9 and TRBJ1-1, with 10 nucleotides matching TRBD1. This CDR3 comprises 16 residues. Germline values: CDR1 SGDLS, CDR2 YYNGEE. Trimming cost V 0 bases and J 4 bases; bases outside gene matches: 6. The CDR3 DNA is TGTGCCAGCAGCGTAGAAGACAGGGGGCCCTCCACTGAAGCTTTCTTT. The encoded protein is CASSVEDRGPSTEAFF.

The CDR3 sequence: CSASRTGRQEQYF. The CDR3 DNA reads TGCAGTGCTAGTAGGACAGGGCGCCAGGAGCAGTACTTC. The V gene is TRBV20-1, the J gene TRBJ2-7; 8 bases map to TRBD1. Germline-derived CDR1 and CDR2 are DFQATT and SNEGSKA (reference sequence). The CDR3 totals 13 residues. Unmatched junction bases numbered 8, after V lost 3 bases and J lost 7 bases.

This chain connects TRBV5-1 to TRBJ1-2; D is perhaps TRBD1 (6 bases). Germline V gene data show CDR1 as SGHRS and CDR2 as YFSETQ. The CDR3 is made up of 15 amino acids. V was pared by 2 bases and J by 6 bases, with 17 bases between. The CDR3 nucleotides read TGCGCCAGCAGCTTACCCCTGGACAGCGACGATGGCTACACCTTC. Its translation: CASSLPLDSDDGYTF.

The CDR3 sequence: CASSSQGQGASGELFF. In DNA, the CDR3 is TGTGCCAGCAGTAGCCAGGGACAGGGGGCTTCCGGGGAGCTGTTTTTT. The J gene is TRBJ2-2, the V gene TRBV6-2 or TRBV6-3; 12 nucleotides line up with TRBD1. The ends lost 5 bases at V and 6 bases at J; junction bases unmatched: 7. Germline CDR1 reads MNHEY; CDR2 reads SVGEGT. This CDR3 spans 16 amino acids.

As to this clone: Other DNA sequences within the sample encode an identical CDR3. The genes are TRBV5-1 and TRBJ1-1; D remains unclear. Germline loops: CDR1 SGHRS, CDR2 YFSETQ. CDR3 length equals 13 residues. V was cut by 0 bases and J by 0 bases, with 3 bases left in between. The CDR3 here is CASSLAVNTEAFF. The CDR3 coding sequence is TGCGCCAGCAGCTTGGCGGTGAACACTGAAGCTTTCTTT.

J is TRBJ1-2 and V is TRBV7-9; weak D call: TRBD1 (6 bases). This CDR3 is built from 19 residues. The V gene's germline CDR1 is SEHNR and CDR2 FQNEAQ (reference sequence). V was cut by 0 bases and J by 7 bases, with 27 bases left in between. The chain's CDR3 is CASSLAVRGYKATGPGYTF. For the CDR3, the DNA is TGTGCCAGCAGCTTAGCTGTCAGGGGCTATAAGGCTACAGGGCCTGGCTACACCTTC.

This clone has a single count. V and J are TRBV7-8 and TRBJ2-1; TRBD2 aligns across 11 bases. From germline, CDR1 is SGHVS and CDR2 FQNEAQ. Trimming took 4 bases from V and 4 from J; bases not matched to a gene: 3. The CDR3 sequence is 15 residues long. CDR3 nucleotide sequence: TGTGCCAGCAGCTATCTAGCGGGAGGATACAATGAGCAGTTCTTC. It is translated as CASSYLAGGYNEQFF.

J is TRBJ1-2 and V is TRBV7-9; 7 bases fit TRBD1. Germline V lookup: CDR1 SEHNR, CDR2 FQNEAQ (reference sequence). The CDR3 loop spans 13 amino acids. Trimming removed 3 bases from V and 6 bases from J; junction bases left unmatched: 4. The CDR3 coding sequence is TGTGCCAGCAGCTTCTTACAGGGGAATGGCTACACCTTC. Translated, it gives CASSFLQGNGYTF.

The chain recombines TRBV5-6 with TRBJ1-3; maybe TRBD1 (5 bases). The CDR3 extends over 14 amino acids. Looked up from germline, CDR1 is SGHDT and CDR2 is YYEEEE. V lost 7 bases and J 0 bases, leaving 11 bases between the germline ends. The CDR3 region is CASGGLASGNTIYF. DNA of the CDR3: TGTGCCAGCGGGGGACTGGCCTCTGGAAACACCATATATTTT.

This chain links TRBV11-3 with TRBJ1-2, with TRBD1 as a possible D gene (5 bases). The CDR3 has 12 amino acids. V was cut by 5 bases and J by 4 bases, with 8 bases left in between. CDR1 SGHNT and CDR2 YENEEA come from the germline V gene. The CDR3 spells CASSAGRYGYTF. CDR3 nucleotides: TGTGCCAGCAGCGCGGGACGCTATGGCTACACCTTC.

V usage is TRBV5-1 and J usage is TRBJ2-1; 7 positions agree with TRBD2. Germline CDR1 reads SGHRS; CDR2 reads YFSETQ. Unmatched junction bases numbered 5, after V lost 0 bases and J lost 2 bases. This CDR3 region has 16 residues. The CDR3 DNA sequence: TGCGCCAGCAGCTTGGCGGGGGGTTTGGCCTACAATGAGCAGTTCTTC. Translation: CASSLAGGLAYNEQFF. The full variable domain, rest sourced from reference TRBV5-1 and TRBJ2-1, is KAGVTQTPRYLIKTRGQQVTLSCSPISGHRSVSWYQQTPGQGLQFLFEYFSETQRNKGNFPGRFSGRQFSNSRSEMNVSTLELGDSALYLCASSLAGGLAYNEQFFGPGTRLTVL.

The chain links TRBV28 to TRBJ2-3; 11 positions agree with TRBD1. V lost 5 bases and J lost 5; bases outside the gene matches: 9. This CDR3 contains 16 residues. Germline CDR1 reads MDHEN; CDR2 reads SYDVKM. This CDR3 is CASSPVPGQGVDTQYF. CDR3 sequence (DNA): TGTGCCAGCAGTCCCGTCCCGGGACAGGGGGTAGATACGCAGTATTTT.

The chain uses TRBV5-4 and TRBJ1-1, with a weak D call TRBD1 (6 bases). Germline lookup yields CDR1 SGHNT and CDR2 YYREEE (reference sequence). The CDR3 sequence is 15 residues long. The germline V and J ends were trimmed by 0 bases and 4 bases, with 13 bases remaining between them. The CDR3 here is CASSLGPGVSTEAFF. In nucleotides, the CDR3 is TGTGCCAGCAGCTTGGGTCCAGGGGTGAGCACTGAAGCTTTCTTT.

Regarding this clone: Different DNA sequences within this sample yield the same CDR3. This rearrangement joins TRBV18 to TRBJ2-7; 7 bases fit TRBD2. Per germline, CDR1 KGHSH and CDR2 LQKENI. J lost 3 bases, V lost 2 bases, and 1 base had no gene match. The CDR3 covers 13 residues. The CDR3 is CASSPSGGYEQYV. In nucleotides, the CDR3 is TGTGCCAGCTCACCATCGGGGGGCTACGAGCAGTACGTC.

This chain links TRBV9 with TRBJ2-2; the D gene is possibly TRBD1 (6 bases). CDR1 and CDR2 from the germline V gene are SGDLS and YYNGEE. This CDR3 has 17 amino acids. Trimming took 4 bases from V and 9 from J, leaving 25 bases between them. This chain's CDR3 is CASSPSRGSGKNWELFF. The CDR3 nucleotides read TGTGCCAGCAGCCCCTCTAGGGGGTCAGGGAAGAATTGGGAGCTGTTTTTT.

The chain links TRBV11-3 to TRBJ1-1, with a weak D call TRBD1 (6 bases). Trimming removed 2 bases at V and 7 bases at J, with 11 bases between. In germline, CDR1 is SGHNT, CDR2 YENEEA. The length of the CDR3 is 13 residues. The CDR3 DNA is TGTGCCAGCAGCTTAAAGGACAGTTTTGAAGCTTTCTTT. It translates to CASSLKDSFEAFF.

The chain employs TRBV5-1 and TRBJ1-1; TRBD1 agrees at 9 bases. The J segment lost 11 bases and the V segment lost 4 bases, leaving 12 bases of the junction unmatched. This CDR3 has 14 amino acids. CDR1 and CDR2 from the germline V gene are SGHRS and YFSETQ. CDR3 coding DNA: TGCGCCAGCAGCGACGGACAGGGGCTAAAGGGGGCTTTCTTT. This codes for CASSDGQGLKGAFF.